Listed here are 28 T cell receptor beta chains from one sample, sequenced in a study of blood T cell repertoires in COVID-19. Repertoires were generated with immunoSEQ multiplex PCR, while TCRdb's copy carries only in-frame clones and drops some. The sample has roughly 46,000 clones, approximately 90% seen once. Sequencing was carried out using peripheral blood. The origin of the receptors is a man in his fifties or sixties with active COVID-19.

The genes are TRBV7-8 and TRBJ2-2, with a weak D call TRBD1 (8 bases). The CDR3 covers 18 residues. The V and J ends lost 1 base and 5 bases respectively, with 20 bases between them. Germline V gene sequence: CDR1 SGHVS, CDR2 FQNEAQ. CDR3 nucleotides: TGTGCCAGCAGCTTAGGGCCAGGGGGCGACGGGGGGACCGGGGAGCTGTTTTTT. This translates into CASSLGPGGDGGTGELFF.

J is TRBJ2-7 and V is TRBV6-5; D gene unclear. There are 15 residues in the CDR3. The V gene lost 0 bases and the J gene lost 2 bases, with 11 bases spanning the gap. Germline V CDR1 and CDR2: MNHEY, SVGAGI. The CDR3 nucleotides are TGTGCCAGCAGTTACTCGCGGATACGCACCTACGAGCAGTACTTC. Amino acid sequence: CASSYSRIRTYEQYF.

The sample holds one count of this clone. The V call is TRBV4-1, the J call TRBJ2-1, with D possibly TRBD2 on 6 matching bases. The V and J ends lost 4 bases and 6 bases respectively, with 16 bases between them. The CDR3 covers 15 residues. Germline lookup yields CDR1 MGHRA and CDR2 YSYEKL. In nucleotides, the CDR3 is TGCGCCAGCAGCCCTGATGGGGAGGAACCCAATGAGCAGTTCTTC. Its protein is CASSPDGEEPNEQFF.

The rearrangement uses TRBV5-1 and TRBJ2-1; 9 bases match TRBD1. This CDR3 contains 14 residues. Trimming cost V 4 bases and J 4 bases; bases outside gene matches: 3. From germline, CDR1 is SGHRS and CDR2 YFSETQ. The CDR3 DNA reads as TGCGCCAGCAGCGGGACAGGGTCTTACAATGAGCAGTTCTTC. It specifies CASSGTGSYNEQFF.

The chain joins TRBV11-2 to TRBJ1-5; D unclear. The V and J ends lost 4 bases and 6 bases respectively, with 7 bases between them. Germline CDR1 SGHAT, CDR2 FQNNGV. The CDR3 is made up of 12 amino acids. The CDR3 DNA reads TGTGCCAGCAGCTCTCCGGGTCAGCCCCAGCATTTT. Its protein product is CASSSPGQPQHF.

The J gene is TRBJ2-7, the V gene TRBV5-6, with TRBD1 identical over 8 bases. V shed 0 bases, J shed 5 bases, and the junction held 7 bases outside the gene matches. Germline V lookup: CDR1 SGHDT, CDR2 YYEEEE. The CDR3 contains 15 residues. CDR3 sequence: CASSLADRDDNEQYF. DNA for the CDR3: TGTGCCAGCAGCTTGGCGGACAGGGATGACAACGAGCAGTACTTC.

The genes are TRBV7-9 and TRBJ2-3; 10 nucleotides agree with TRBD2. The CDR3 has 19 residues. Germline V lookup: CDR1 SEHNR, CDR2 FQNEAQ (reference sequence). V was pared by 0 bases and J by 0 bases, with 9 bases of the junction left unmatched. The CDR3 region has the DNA TGTGCCAGCAGCTTAGCGCTTCTTAGCGGGAGGCTTAGCACAGATACGCAGTATTTT. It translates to CASSLALLSGRLSTDTQYF.

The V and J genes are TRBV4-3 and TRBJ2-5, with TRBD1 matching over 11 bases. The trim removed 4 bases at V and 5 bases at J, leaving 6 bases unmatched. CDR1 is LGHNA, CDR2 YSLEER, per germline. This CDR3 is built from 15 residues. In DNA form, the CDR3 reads TGCGCCAGCAGCCTCGGACAGGGGGCTTGGGAGACCCAGTACTTC. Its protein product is CASSLGQGAWETQYF.

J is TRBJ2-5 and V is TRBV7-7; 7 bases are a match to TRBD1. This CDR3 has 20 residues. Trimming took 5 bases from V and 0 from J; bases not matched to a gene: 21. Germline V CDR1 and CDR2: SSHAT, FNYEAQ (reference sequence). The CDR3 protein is CASSRPKPRDRDRDQETQYF. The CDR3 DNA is TGTGCCAGCAGCCGCCCGAAACCGAGAGACAGGGACCGGGACCAAGAGACCCAGTACTTC.

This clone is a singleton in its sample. Here the CDR3 reads CASATGGAQETQYF. The CDR3 DNA follows: TGTGCCAGCGCGACAGGGGGAGCCCAAGAGACCCAGTACTTC. V and J are TRBV6-6 and TRBJ2-5; 9 bases align to TRBD1. Germline V gene sequence: CDR1 MNHNY, CDR2 SVGAGI (reference sequence). CDR3 length: 14 residues. V trimming: 8 bases; J trimming: 1 base; junction bases outside the gene matches: 5.

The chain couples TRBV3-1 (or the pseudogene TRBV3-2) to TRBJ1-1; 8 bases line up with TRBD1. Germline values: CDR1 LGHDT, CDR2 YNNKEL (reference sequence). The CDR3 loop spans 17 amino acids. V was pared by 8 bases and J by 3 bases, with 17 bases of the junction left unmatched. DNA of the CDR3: TGTGCCAGCTCACCCAGGAGCAGGGGGCTCGGGGACACTGAAGCTTTCTTT. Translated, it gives CASSPRSRGLGDTEAFF.

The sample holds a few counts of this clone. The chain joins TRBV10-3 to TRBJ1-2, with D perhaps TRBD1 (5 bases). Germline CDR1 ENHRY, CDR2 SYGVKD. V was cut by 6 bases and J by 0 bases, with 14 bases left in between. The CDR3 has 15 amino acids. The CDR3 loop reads CAIRVAGLANYGYTF. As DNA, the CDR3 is TGTGCCATCAGAGTGGCAGGGTTAGCTAACTATGGCTACACCTTC.

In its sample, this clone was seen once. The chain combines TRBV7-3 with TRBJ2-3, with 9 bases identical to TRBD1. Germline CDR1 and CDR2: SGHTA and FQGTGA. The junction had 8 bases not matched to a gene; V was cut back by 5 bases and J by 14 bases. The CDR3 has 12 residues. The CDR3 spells CASSLGQGKRYF. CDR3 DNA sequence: TGTGCCAGCAGCCTAGGACAGGGGAAGAGGTATTTT.

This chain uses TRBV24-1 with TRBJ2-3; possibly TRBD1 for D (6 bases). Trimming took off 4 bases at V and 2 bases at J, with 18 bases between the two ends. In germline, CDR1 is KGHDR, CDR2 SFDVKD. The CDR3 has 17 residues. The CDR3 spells CATSDPGRQEATDTQYF. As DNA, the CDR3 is TGTGCCACCAGTGACCCCGGCAGACAGGAGGCCACAGATACGCAGTATTTT.

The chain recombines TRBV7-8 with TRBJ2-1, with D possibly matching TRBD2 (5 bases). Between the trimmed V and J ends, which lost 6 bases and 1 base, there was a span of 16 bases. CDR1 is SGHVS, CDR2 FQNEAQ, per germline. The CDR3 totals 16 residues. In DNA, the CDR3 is TGTGCCAGCAGAACCCTCTGGGAGTCGTCCTACAATGAGCAGTTCTTC. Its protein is CASRTLWESSYNEQFF.

Written as DNA, the CDR3 is TGTGCCAGCAGCCCAGGACAGGGGGCTAGGGAGACCCAGTACTTC. It encodes CASSPGQGARETQYF. This chain joins TRBV5-6 and TRBJ2-5, with TRBD1 identical over 11 bases. The CDR3 consists of 15 residues. Germline V gives CDR1 SGHDT, CDR2 YYEEEE. V lost 4 bases, J lost 5 bases, and 7 bases stayed unmatched. Complete variable domain (other parts from reference TRBV5-6 and TRBJ2-5): DAGVTQSPTHLIKTRGQQVTLRCSPKSGHDTVSWYQQALGQGPQFIFQYYEEEERQRGNFPDRFSGHQFPNYSSELNVNALLLGDSALYLCASSPGQGARETQYFGPGTRLLVL.

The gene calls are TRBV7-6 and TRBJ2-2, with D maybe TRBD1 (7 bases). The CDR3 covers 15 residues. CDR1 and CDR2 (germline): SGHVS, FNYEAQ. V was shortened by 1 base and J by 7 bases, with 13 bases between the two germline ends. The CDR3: CASSLGRGRGGELFF. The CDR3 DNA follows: TGTGCCAGCAGCTTAGGGAGGGGGCGAGGCGGGGAGCTGTTTTTT. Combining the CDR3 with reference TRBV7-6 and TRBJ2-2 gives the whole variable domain GAGVSQSPRYKVTKRGQDVALRCDPISGHVSLYWYRQALGQGPEFLTYFNYEAQQDKSGLPNDRFSAERPEGSISTLTIQRTEQRDSAMYRCASSLGRGRGGELFFGEGSRLTVL.

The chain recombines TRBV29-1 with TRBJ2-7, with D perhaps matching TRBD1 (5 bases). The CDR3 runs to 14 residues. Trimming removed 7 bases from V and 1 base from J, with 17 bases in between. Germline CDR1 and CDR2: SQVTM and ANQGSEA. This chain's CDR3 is CSAADTTRSYEQYF. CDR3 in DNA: TGCAGCGCTGCGGACACTACTCGGTCCTACGAGCAGTACTTC.

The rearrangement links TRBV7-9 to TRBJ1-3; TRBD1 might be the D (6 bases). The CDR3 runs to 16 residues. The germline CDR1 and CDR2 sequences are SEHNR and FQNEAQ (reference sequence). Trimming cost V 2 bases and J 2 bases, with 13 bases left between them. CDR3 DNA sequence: TGTGCCAGCAGCTTATCAGGGGTTAAAGCTGGAAACACCATATATTTT. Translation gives CASSLSGVKAGNTIYF.

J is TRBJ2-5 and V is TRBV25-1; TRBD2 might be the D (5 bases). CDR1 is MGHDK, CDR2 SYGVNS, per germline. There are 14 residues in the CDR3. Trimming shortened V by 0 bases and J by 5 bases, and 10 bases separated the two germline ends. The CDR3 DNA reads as TGTGCCAGCAGTGAATACGTCGGGGTTGAGACCCAGTACTTC. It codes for CASSEYVGVETQYF. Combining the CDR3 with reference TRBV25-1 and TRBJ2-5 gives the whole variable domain EADIYQTPRYLVIGTGKKITLECSQTMGHDKMYWYQQDPGMELHLIHYSYGVNSTEKGDLSSESTVSRIRTEHFPLTLESARPSHTSQYLCASSEYVGVETQYFGPGTRLLVL.

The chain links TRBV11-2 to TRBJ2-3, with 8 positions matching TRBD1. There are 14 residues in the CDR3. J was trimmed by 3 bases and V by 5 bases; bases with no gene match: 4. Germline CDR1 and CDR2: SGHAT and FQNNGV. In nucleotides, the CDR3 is TGTGCCAGCAGCCTGGACAGGGAGACAGATACGCAGTATTTT. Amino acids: CASSLDRETDTQYF.

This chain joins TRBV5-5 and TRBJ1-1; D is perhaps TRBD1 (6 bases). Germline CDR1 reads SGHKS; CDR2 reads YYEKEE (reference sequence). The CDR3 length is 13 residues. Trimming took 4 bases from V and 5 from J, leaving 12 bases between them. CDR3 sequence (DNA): TGTGCCAGCAGCCTGGGGGCTTGGACTGAAGCTTTCTTT. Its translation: CASSLGAWTEAFF.

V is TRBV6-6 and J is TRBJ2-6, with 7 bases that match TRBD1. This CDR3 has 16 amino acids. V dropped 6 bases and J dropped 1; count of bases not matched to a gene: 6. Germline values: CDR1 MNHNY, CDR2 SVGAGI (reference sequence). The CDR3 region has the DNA TGTGCCAGCAGAGGAAGACAGGGATCTGGGGCCAACGTCCTGACTTTC. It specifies CASRGRQGSGANVLTF.

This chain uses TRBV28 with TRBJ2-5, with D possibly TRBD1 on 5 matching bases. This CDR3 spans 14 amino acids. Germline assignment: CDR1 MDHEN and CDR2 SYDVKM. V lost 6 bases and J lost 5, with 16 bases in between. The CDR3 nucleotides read TGTGCCAGCAGCAGGGCGCGGTCCCAGGAGACCCAGTACTTC. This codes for CASSRARSQETQYF.

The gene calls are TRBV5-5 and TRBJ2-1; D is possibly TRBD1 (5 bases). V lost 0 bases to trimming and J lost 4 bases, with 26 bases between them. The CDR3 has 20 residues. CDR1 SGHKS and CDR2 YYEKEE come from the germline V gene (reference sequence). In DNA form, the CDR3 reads TGTGCCAGCAGCTTGGACCTCAGGCAGCGCGCTGGGGCCGTTTACAATGAGCAGTTCTTC. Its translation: CASSLDLRQRAGAVYNEQFF.

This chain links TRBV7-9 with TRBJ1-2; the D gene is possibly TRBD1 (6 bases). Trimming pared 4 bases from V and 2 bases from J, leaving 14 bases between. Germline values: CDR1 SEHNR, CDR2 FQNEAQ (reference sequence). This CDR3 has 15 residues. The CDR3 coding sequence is TGTGCCAGCAGCTCGGACAGAACCTTAAACTATGGCTACACCTTC. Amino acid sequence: CASSSDRTLNYGYTF. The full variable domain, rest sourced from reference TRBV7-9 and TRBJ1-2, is DTGVSQNPRHKITKRGQNVTFRCDPISEHNRLYWYRQTLGQGPEFLTYFQNEAQLEKSRLLSDRFSAERPKGSFSTLEIQRTEQGDSAMYLCASSSDRTLNYGYTFGSGTRLTVV.

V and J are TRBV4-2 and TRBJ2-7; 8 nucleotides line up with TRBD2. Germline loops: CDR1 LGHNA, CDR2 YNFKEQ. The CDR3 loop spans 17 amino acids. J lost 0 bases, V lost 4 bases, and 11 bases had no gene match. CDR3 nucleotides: TGTGCCAGCAGCCTCGGGGTAGGGCGGGGGGACTCCTACGAGCAGTACTTC. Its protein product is CASSLGVGRGDSYEQYF.

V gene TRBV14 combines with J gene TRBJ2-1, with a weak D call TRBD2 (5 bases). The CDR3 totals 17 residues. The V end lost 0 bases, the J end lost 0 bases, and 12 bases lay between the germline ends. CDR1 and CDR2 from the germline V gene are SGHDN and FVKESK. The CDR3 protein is CASSQDEGLSSYNEQFF. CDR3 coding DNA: TGTGCCAGCAGCCAAGATGAGGGCTTAAGCTCCTACAATGAGCAGTTCTTC.